This TCR beta chain was captured in a study of beta chain features in type 1 diabetes. Findings and limits, study-wide: Fewer insertions but more deletions were seen at VDJ junctions in type 1 diabetes patients. Amplification by PCR could prefer shorter templates, with the same effect in patients and controls. For Type 1 diabetes patients, all four CD4+ subsets carried TCRB CDR3s that were moderately but significantly shorter.

Concerning this clone: The target antigen is unknown.

A heparinised blood draw that averaged roughly 100 mL was obtained once from each donor. Germline V CDR1 and CDR2: SGHNT, YYREEE (reference sequence). This CDR3 has 16 residues. Reverse transcribing all isolated RNA meant expressed TCRB transcripts were sequenced. The read count averaged around 4 million across naive, central memory and regulatory T cell samples. Clones were read by immunoSEQ multiplex PCR, and TCRdb kept only the in-frame ones, dropping some. The table includes roughly 150,000 clones, 9% to 12% detected once. The chain has TRBV5-4 and TRBJ2-5; 8 bases are shared with TRBD1. The DNA end is more similar to TRBJ2-7, so the J call may be wrong. This receptor was taken from a man younger than 45 with type 1 diabetes. Source material: central memory CD4+ T cells from blood. CDR3 region: CASSSVQGTGVREQYF. The CDR3 DNA sequence: TGTGCCAGCAGCTCGGTCCAAGGGACAGGCGTACGCGAGCAGTACTTC.